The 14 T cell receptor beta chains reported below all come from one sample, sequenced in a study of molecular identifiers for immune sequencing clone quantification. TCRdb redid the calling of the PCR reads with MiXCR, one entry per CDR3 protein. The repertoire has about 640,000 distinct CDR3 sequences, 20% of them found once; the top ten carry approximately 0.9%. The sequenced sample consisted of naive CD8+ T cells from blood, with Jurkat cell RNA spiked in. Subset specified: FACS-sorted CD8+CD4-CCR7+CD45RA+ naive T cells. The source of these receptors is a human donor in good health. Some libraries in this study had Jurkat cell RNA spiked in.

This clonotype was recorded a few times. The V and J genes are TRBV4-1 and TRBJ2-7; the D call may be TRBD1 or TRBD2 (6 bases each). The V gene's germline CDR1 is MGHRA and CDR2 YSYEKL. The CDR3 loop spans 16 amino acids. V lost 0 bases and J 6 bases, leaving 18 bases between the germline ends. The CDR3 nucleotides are TGCGCCAGCAGCCAAGATGGTGGGGGGCGCCTAGGCGAGCAGTACTTC. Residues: CASSQDGGGRLGEQYF.

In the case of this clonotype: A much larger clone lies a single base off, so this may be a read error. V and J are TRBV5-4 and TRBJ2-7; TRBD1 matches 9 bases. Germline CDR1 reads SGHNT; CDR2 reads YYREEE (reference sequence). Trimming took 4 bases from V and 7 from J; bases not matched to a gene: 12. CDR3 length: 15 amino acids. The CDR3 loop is CASSPTGTGYGEQYF. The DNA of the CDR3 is TGTGCCAGCAGCCCAACCGGGACAGGGTATGGTGAGCAGTACTTC.

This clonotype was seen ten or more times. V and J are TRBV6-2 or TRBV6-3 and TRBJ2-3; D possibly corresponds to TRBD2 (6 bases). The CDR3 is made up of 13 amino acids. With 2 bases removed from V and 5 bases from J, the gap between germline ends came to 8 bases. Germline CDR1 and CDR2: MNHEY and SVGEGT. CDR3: CASSYNGGDTQYF. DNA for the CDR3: TGTGCCAGCAGTTACAACGGGGGAGATACGCAGTATTTT.

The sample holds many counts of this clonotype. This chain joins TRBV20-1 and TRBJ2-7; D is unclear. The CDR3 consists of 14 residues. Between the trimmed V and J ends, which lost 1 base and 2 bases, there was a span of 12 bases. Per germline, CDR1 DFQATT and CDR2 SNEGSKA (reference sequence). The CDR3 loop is CSARGAYNTYEQYF. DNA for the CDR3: TGCAGTGCTAGAGGTGCATACAACACCTACGAGCAGTACTTC.

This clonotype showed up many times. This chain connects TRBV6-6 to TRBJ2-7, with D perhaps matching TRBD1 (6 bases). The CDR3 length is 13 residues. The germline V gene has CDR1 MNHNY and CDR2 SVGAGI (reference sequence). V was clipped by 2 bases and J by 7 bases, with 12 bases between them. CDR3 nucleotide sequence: TGTGCCAGCAGTTACCCAGGGGCTCTGGAGCAGTACTTC. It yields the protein CASSYPGALEQYF.

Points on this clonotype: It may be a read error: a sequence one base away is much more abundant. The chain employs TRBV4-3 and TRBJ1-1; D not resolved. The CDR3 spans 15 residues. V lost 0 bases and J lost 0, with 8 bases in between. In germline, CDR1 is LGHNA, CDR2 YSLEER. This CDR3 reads CASSQDPSLNTEAFF. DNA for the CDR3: TGCGCCAGCAGCCAAGATCCGAGTCTGAACACTGAAGCTTTCTTT.

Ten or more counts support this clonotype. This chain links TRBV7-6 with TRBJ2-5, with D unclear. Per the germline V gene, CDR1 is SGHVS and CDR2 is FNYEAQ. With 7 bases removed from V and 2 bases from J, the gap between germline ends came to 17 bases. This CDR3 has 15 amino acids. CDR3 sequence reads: CASNLRSGSQETQYF. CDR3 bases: TGTGCCAGCAATTTACGATCGGGCAGTCAAGAGACCCAGTACTTC.

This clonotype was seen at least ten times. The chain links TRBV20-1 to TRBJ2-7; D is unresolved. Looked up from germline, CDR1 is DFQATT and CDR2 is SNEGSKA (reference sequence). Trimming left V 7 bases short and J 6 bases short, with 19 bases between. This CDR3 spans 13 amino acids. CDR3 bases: TGCAGTGTTACCGACCCCACCGGCCTCGAGCAGTACTTC. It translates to CSVTDPTGLEQYF.

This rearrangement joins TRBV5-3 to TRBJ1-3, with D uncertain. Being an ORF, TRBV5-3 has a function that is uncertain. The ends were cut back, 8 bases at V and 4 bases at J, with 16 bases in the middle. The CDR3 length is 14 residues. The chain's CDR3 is CASGVRTGGNTIYF. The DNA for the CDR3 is TGTGCCAGCGGCGTAAGGACGGGAGGAAACACCATATATTTT.

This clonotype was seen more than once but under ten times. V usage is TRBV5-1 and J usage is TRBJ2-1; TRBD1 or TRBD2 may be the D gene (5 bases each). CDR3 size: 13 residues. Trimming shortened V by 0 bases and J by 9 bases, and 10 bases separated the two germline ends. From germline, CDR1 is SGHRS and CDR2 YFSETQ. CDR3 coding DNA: TGCGCCAGCAGCTTGGGGGGGATTGGTGAGCAGTTCTTC. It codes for CASSLGGIGEQFF.

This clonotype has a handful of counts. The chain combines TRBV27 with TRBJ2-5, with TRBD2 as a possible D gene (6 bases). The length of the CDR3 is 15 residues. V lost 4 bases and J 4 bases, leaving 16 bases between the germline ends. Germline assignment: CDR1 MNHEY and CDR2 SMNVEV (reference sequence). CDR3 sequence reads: CASSSLEGPRETQYF. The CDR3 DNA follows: TGTGCCAGCAGTTCCCTGGAGGGCCCCCGAGAGACCCAGTACTTC.

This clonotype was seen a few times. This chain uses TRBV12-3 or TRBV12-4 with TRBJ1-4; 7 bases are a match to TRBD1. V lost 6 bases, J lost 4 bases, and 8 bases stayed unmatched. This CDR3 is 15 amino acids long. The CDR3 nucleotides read TGTGCCAGCAGGCCCTACAGGGGCGGTAATGAAAAACTGTTTTTT. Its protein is CASRPYRGGNEKLFF.

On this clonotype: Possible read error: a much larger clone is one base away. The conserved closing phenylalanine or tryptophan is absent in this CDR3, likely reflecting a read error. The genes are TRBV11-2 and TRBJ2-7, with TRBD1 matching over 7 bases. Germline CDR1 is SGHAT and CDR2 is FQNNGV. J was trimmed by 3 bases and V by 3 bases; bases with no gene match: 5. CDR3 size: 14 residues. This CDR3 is CASSFGTEGYEQYL. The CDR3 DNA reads TGTGCCAGCAGCTTCGGGACAGAAGGCTACGAGCAGTACCTC.

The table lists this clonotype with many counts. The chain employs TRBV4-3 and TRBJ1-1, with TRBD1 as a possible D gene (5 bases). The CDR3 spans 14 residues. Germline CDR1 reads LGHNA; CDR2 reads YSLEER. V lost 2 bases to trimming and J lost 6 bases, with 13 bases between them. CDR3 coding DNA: TGCGCCAGCAGCCAACGGGGGTCCTTGGCTGAAGCTTTCTTT. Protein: CASSQRGSLAEAFF.